The entry below gives a single T cell receptor (beta chain) sequence along with its context. Its antigen is still unknown. At sampling all donors were nominally healthy, likely with unrecorded immune exposures. This entry is derived from a study of cytomegalovirus exposure and HLA in healthy donors. General study findings and limits: Later analysis identified several of the most significant clusters that appeared linked to common viral pathogens. Earlier findings revealed that most TCR beta V segments proved productive either about 87% or about 30% of the time.

CDR3 size: 14 residues. Between the trimmed V and J ends, which lost 3 bases and 3 bases, there was a span of 11 bases. The V gene's germline CDR1 is SGDLS and CDR2 YYNGEE. The PCR ran on 60 Vbeta and 13 Jbeta primers. The data were produced by immunoSEQ multiplex PCR, yet TCRdb's version contains in-frame clones alone and is incomplete. Seen here are over 150,000 clones, roughly 78% observed once, and the top ten hold approximately 1.5%. This clonotype was obtained from a girl between 5 and 17 years old in good health and CMV-seropositive. The sequencing sample was made of PBMCs. The V call is TRBV9, the J call TRBJ2-3; TRBD1 might be the D (8 bases). The CDR3 loop reads CASSDRGGTDTQYF. The CDR3 DNA is TGTGCCAGCAGCGACAGGGGGGGTACAGATACGCAGTATTTT.